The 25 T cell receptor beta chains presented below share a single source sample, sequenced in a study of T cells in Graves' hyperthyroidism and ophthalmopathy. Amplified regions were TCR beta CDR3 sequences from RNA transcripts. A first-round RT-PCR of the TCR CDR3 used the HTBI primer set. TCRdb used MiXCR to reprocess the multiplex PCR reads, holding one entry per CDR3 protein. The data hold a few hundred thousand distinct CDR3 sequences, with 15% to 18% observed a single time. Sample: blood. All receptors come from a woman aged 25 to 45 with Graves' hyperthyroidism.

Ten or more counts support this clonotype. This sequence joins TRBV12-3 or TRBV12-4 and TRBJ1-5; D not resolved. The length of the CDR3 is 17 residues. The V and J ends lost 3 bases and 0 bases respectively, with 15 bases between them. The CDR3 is CASSFIPVFNSNQPQHF. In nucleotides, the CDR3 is TGTGCCAGCAGTTTTATCCCGGTCTTCAATAGCAATCAGCCCCAGCATTTT.

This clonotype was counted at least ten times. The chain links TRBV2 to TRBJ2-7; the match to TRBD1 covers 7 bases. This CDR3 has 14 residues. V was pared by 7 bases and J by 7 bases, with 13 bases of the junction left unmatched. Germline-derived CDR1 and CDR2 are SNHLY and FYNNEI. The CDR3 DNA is TGTGCCAGCAATCGACAGGGTCCCGTGTGGGAGCAGTACTTC. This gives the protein CASNRQGPVWEQYF.

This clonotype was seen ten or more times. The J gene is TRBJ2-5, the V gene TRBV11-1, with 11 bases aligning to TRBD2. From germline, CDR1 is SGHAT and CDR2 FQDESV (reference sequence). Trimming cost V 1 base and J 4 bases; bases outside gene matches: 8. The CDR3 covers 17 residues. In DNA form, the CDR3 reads TGTGCCAGCAGCTTAGTTGGTAGCGGGAGGGCCGGAGAGACCCAGTACTTC. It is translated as CASSLVGSGRAGETQYF.

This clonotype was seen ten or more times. CDR3 loop: CASRPGTGIHEQYF. DNA for the CDR3: TGTGCCAGCAGACCCGGGACAGGGATCCACGAGCAGTACTTC. V is TRBV28 and J is TRBJ2-7; 9 bases agree with TRBD1. Trimming at V came to 6 bases and at J to 5 bases, leaving 8 bases not matched to a gene. The germline CDR1 and CDR2 sequences are MDHEN and SYDVKM. The CDR3 has 14 residues.

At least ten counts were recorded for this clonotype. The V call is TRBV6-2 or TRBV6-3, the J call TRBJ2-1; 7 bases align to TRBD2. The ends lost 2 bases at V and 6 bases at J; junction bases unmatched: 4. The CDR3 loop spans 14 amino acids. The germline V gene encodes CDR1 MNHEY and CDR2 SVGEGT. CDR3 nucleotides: TGTGCCAGCAGTTACGCGGGACTACCCAATGAGCAGTTCTTC. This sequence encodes CASSYAGLPNEQFF.

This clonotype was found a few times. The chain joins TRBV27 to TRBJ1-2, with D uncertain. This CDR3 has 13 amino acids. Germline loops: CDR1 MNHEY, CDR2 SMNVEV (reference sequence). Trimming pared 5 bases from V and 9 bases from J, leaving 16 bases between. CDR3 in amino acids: CASSPDQSGSYTF. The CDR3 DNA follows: TGTGCCAGCAGTCCGGACCAATCGGGAAGCTACACCTTC.

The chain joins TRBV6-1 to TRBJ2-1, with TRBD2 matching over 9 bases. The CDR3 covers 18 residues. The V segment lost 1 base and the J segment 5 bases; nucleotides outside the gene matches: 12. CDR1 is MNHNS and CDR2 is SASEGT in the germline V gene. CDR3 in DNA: TGTGCCAGCAGTGAAGAGTTAGCGGGAGTGTTATTGAACAATGAGCAGTTCTTC. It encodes CASSEELAGVLLNNEQFF.

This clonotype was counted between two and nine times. CDR3 sequence reads: CASSEQDRKNTGELFF. DNA for the CDR3: TGCGCCAGCAGCGAACAGGATAGAAAGAACACCGGGGAGCTGTTTTTT. The rearrangement joins TRBV5-1 to TRBJ2-2, with D tentatively TRBD1 (5 bases). CDR3 length equals 16 residues. Germline CDR1 reads SGHRS; CDR2 reads YFSETQ. Trimming removed 4 bases from V and 1 base from J, with 14 bases in between.

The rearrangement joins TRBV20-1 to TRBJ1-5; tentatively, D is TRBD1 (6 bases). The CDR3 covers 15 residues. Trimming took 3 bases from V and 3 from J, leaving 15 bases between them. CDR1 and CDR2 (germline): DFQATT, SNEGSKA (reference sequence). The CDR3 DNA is TGCAGTGCTAGTCGTCCCGACAGGATCAATCAGCCCCAGCATTTT. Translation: CSASRPDRINQPQHF.

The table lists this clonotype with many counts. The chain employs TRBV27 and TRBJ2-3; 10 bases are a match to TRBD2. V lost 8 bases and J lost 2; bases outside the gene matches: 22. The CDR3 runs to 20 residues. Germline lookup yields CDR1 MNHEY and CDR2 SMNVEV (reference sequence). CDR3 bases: TGTGCCAGCGGATCTAGCGGGAGCATCCCATTGACGGGGGCCACAGATACGCAGTATTTT. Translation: CASGSSGSIPLTGATDTQYF.

CDR3 protein: CSALRTGGREQYF. The CDR3 nucleotides are TGCAGTGCCCTTCGAACGGGAGGGCGCGAGCAGTACTTC. The chain uses TRBV20-1 and TRBJ2-7, with 8 bases aligning to TRBD2. Germline assignment: CDR1 DFQATT and CDR2 SNEGSKA (reference sequence). CDR3 length equals 13 residues. V lost 6 bases to trimming and J lost 6 bases; unmatched junction nucleotides: 10.

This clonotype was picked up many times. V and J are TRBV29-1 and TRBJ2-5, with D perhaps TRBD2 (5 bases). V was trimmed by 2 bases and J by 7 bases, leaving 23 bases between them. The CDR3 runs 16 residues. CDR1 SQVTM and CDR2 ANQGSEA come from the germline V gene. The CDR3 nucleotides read TGCAGCGTTGAAAGATCGCGGGCACCACGCACCGGGACCCAGTACTTC. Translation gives CSVERSRAPRTGTQYF.

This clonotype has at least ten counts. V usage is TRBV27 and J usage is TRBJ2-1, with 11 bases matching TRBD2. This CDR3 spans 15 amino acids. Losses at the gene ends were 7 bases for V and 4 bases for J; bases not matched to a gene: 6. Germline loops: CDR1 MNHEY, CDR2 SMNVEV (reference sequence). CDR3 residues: CASKTGTSGYNEQFF. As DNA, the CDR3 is TGTGCCAGCAAGACCGGGACTAGCGGATACAATGAGCAGTTCTTC.

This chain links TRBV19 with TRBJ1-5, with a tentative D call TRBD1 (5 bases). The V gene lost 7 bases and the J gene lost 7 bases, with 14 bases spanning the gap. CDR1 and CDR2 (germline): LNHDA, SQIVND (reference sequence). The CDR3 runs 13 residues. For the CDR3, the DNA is TGTGCCAGTACCTACCAGGGAAGCCAGCCCCAGCATTTT. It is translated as CASTYQGSQPQHF.

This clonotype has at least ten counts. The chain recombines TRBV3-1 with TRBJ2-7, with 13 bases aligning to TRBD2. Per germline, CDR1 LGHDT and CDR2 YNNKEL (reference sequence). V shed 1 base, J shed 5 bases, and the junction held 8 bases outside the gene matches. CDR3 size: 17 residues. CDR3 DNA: TGTGCCAGCAGCCAAGGTTGGACTAGCGGGAGTGGCGACGAGCAGTACTTC. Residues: CASSQGWTSGSGDEQYF.

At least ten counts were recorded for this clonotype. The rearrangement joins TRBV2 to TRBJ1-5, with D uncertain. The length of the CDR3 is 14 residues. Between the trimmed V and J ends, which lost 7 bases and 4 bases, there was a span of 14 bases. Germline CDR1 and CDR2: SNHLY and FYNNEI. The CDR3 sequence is CASKRSGLNQPQHF. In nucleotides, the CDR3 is TGTGCCAGCAAGCGCTCCGGATTAAATCAGCCCCAGCATTTT.

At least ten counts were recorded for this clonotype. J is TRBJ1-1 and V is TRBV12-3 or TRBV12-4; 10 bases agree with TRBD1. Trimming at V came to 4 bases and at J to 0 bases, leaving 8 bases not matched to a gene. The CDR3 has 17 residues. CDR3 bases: TGTGCCAGCAGTTCTACCCTGACAGGGGGCATGAACACTGAAGCTTTCTTT. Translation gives CASSSTLTGGMNTEAFF.

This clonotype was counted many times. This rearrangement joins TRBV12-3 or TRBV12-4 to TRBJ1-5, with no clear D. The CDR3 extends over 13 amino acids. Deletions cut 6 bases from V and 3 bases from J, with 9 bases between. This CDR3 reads CASSLASNQPQHF. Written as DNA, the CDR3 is TGTGCCAGCAGCTTGGCGTCCAATCAGCCCCAGCATTTT.

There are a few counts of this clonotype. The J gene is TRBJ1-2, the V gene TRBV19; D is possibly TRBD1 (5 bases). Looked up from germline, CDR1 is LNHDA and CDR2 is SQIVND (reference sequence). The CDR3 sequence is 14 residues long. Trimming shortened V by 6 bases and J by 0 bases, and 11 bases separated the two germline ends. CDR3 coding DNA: TGTGCCAGTAGACTACGACAGACTAACTATGGCTACACCTTC. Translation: CASRLRQTNYGYTF.

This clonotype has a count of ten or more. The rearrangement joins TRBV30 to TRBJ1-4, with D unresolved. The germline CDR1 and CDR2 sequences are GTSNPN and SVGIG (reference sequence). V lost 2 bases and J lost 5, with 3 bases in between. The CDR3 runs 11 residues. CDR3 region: CAWSRNEKLFF. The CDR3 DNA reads TGTGCCTGGAGTCGGAATGAAAAACTGTTTTTT.

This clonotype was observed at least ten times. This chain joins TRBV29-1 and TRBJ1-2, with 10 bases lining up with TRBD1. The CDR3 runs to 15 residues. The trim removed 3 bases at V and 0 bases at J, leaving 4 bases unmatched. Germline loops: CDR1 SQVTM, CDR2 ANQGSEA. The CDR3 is CSVEGGQGANYGYTF. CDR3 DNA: TGCAGCGTTGAGGGAGGACAGGGGGCTAACTATGGCTACACCTTC.

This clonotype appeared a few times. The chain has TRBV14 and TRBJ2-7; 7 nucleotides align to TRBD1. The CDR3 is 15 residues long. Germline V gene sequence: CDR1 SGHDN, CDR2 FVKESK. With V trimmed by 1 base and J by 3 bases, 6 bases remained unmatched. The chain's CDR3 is CASSQVDRQYYEQYF. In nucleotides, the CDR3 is TGTGCCAGCAGCCAAGTGGACAGGCAATACTACGAGCAGTACTTC.

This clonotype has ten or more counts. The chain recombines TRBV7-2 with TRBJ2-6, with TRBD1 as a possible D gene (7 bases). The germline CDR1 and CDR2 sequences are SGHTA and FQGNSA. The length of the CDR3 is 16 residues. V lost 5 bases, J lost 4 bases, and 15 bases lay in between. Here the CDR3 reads CASSTSGGTGANVLTF. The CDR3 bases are TGTGCCAGCAGCACGTCAGGGGGGACCGGGGCCAACGTCCTGACTTTC. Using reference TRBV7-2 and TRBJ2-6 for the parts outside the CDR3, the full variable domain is GAGVSQSPSNKVTEKGKDVELRCDPISGHTALYWYRQSLGQGLEFLIYFQGNSAPDKSGLPSDRFSAERTGGSVSTLTIQRTQQEDSAVYLCASSTSGGTGANVLTFGAGSRLTVL.

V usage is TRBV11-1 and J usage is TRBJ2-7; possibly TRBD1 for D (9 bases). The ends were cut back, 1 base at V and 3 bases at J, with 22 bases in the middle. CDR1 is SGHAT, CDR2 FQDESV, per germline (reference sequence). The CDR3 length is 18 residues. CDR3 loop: CASSLVGTGTRSHYEQYF. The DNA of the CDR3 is TGTGCCAGCAGCTTAGTAGGGACAGGGACTAGGAGCCACTACGAGCAGTACTTC.

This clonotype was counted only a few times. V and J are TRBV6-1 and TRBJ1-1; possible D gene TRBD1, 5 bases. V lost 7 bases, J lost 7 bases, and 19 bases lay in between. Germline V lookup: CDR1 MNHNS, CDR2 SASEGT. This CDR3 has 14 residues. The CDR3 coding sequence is TGTGCCAGCATGTCGTCAGGGTCATTGGGTGAAGCTTTCTTT. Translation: CASMSSGSLGEAFF.